These T cell receptor beta chains were read from a single sample in a study of identical twins. TCRdb processed the 5' RACE reads anew with MiXCR; each CDR3 protein has one entry. The sample holds about 240,000 distinct CDR3 sequences, 7.5% seen once. These sequences were also reported in another study, on yellow fever vaccine responses in identical twins.

The material sequenced was CD8+ T cells sorted from blood. The receptors were gathered from a woman in her late teens or twenties in good health. Each CDR3 is given with its conserved first and last residue. Each record gives: CDR3 length, V gene, CDR3 protein.

len: 13
v_gene: TRBV5-1
CDR3aa: CASSLVLDTEAFF

len: 18
v_gene: TRBV6-2/TRBV6-3
CDR3aa: CASSSLPLLAGARDTQYF

len: 10
v_gene: TRBV9
CDR3aa: CASSVPPAFF

len: 16
v_gene: TRBV28
CDR3aa: CASSFNSGRGAYEQYF

len: 15
v_gene: TRBV29-1
CDR3aa: CSVEELAPELDTQYF

len: 14
v_gene: TRBV25-1
CDR3aa: CASTGDSWGEKLFF

len: 15
v_gene: TRBV7-3
CDR3aa: CASSHPKSGSDEQFF

len: 15
v_gene: TRBV28
CDR3aa: CASSLPDRAEDEQFF

len: 17
v_gene: TRBV4-1
CDR3aa: CASSLDPVGAANNEQFF

len: 13
v_gene: TRBV20-1
CDR3aa: CSARRDRNTEAFF

len: 19
v_gene: TRBV9
CDR3aa: CASSVAGYAAGLNTGELFF

len: 14
v_gene: TRBV9
CDR3aa: CASSAGGMGYEQYF

len: 12
v_gene: TRBV7-9
CDR3aa: CASSLTSNEQFF

len: 17
v_gene: TRBV12-3/TRBV12-4
CDR3aa: CASSLWSDREYQETQYF

len: 16
v_gene: TRBV7-9
CDR3aa: CASSPPASGSDDEQFF

len: 15
v_gene: TRBV14
CDR3aa: CASSQYFRDDYGYTF

len: 15
v_gene: TRBV20-1
CDR3aa: CSARQFRGRTYGYTF

len: 11
v_gene: TRBV12-3/TRBV12-4
CDR3aa: CASSFSGQLFF

len: 18
v_gene: TRBV5-1
CDR3aa: CASSLGPRDRGGYNEQFF

len: 14
v_gene: TRBV7-9
CDR3aa: CASSARQIYNEQFF

len: 18
v_gene: TRBV5-1
CDR3aa: CASSLAVGGGVGTDTQYF

len: 15
v_gene: TRBV28
CDR3aa: CASSFIEGSAYGYTF

len: 13
v_gene: TRBV29-1
CDR3aa: CSVWTGEVETQYF

len: 16
v_gene: TRBV5-6
CDR3aa: CASTLRAGGTYNEQFF

len: 16
v_gene: TRBV15
CDR3aa: CATSREIGHDTGELFF

len: 14
v_gene: TRBV5-6
CDR3aa: CASSLGSGGNEQFF

len: 14
v_gene: TRBV9
CDR3aa: CASSVGVGAYEQYF

len: 16
v_gene: TRBV29-1
CDR3aa: CSADARGLAGRDTQYF

len: 15
v_gene: TRBV5-1
CDR3aa: CASSMGPASYNEQFF

len: 15
v_gene: TRBV9
CDR3aa: CASSVDGGPINEQFF

len: 15
v_gene: TRBV12-3/TRBV12-4
CDR3aa: CASSLKGWDTGELFF

len: 13
v_gene: TRBV9
CDR3aa: CASSPTDTGELFF

len: 17
v_gene: TRBV3-1
CDR3aa: CASSQDRVSSSTDTQYF

len: 17
v_gene: TRBV15
CDR3aa: CATSRDSQRGAGDIQYF

len: 14
v_gene: TRBV25-1
CDR3aa: CASSEGQGGTEAFF

len: 13
v_gene: TRBV2
CDR3aa: CASSDERSYEQYF

len: 14
v_gene: TRBV6-5
CDR3aa: CASSYQGSNQPQHF

len: 12
v_gene: TRBV2
CDR3aa: CASRRIYNEQFF

len: 16
v_gene: TRBV6-1
CDR3aa: CASSELDGQANEKLFF

len: 17
v_gene: TRBV7-6
CDR3aa: CASSLAGTGGGDGGYTF

len: 16
v_gene: TRBV28
CDR3aa: CASTKEPGTIYNEQFF

len: 14
v_gene: TRBV3-1
CDR3aa: CASSQGGFHNEQFF

len: 15
v_gene: TRBV2
CDR3aa: CASKTSGRQDNEQFF

len: 14
v_gene: TRBV12-3/TRBV12-4
CDR3aa: CASSLGAGYNEQFF

len: 15
v_gene: TRBV4-2
CDR3aa: CASSQEWLNTGELFF